Reported below is one TCR beta chain. This record comes from a study of T cells in Graves' hyperthyroidism and ophthalmopathy. About the research overall: Peripheral blood was drawn at first diagnosis, prior to all treatment.

Germline loops: CDR1 MNHEY, CDR2 SVGEGT. The CDR3 runs to 12 residues. Trimming took 5 bases from V and 5 from J; bases not matched to a gene: 2. RNA transcripts provided the source from which TCR beta CDR3 regions were amplified. The HTBI primer set was used in a first-round RT-PCR of the TCR CDR3. One entry per CDR3 protein, called by TCRdb with MiXCR from the multiplex PCR reads. The table has approximately 400,000 distinct CDR3 sequences, about 19% seen once. Over 18 months, lack of ophthalmopathy progression marked Graves' hyperthyroidism as stable. Hyperthyroidism, newly diagnosed and lasting under 2 months, affected patients aged 18 to 65. Fresh 10 ml peripheral blood yielded PBMCs.

The TCR sequence derives from a woman aged 18-29 years with Graves' hyperthyroidism. Sequencing input: blood. This chain uses TRBV6-2 or TRBV6-3 with TRBJ2-5; TRBD1 matches at 7 bases. The CDR3 sequence is CASSDRVETQYF. The DNA for the CDR3 is TGTGCCAGCAGTGACAGGGTGGAGACCCAGTACTTC.